This T cell receptor beta chain was recorded in a study of graft-versus-host responses after intestinal transplantation. TCRdb keeps only in-frame clones here, not all; method: immunoSEQ multiplex PCR. The sample has about 18,000 clones, approximately 80% seen once. The germline gives CDR1 WNHNN, CDR2 SYGVQD (reference sequence). This CDR3 has 12 residues. The V end lost 6 bases, the J end lost 9 bases, and 12 bases lay between the germline ends. The TCR originated in a human patient who received an intestinal transplant, so some T cells may come from the graft donor. Specimen: PBMCs, collected 14 days after transplant. The V call is TRBV10-1, the J call TRBJ2-1; no firm D call. DNA of the CDR3: TGCGCCAGCAGCGTAGTAGGCGGTGAGCAGTTCTTC. Encoded protein: CASSVVGGEQFF.